The sequence of this TCR beta chain was determined in a study of liver allograft versus peripheral blood T cells. Study context: A comparison was made between T cell receptor repertoires in transplanted livers and those in recipients' peripheral blood.

TCRdb ran MiXCR on the reads and lists one entry per CDR3 protein. Altogether 15,000 to 20,000 distinct CDR3 sequences are present, roughly a fifth being singletons, with the ten largest covering roughly 13%. The V end lost 2 bases, the J end lost 5 bases, and 7 bases lay between the germline ends. The CDR3 is made up of 13 amino acids. The receptor was isolated from a human patient who had a liver transplant. These T cells may partly come from the graft donor. The chain recombines TRBV12-3 or TRBV12-4 with TRBJ2-1; D is unresolved. The CDR3 bases are TGTGCCAGCAGTTTAACAGCTCACAATGAGCAGTTCTTC. It translates to CASSLTAHNEQFF.